Listed here is a single TCR beta chain. Its antigen target is currently unknown. No much larger clone is present one base from it, and per-base qualities are unavailable. This sample was included in a study of blood T cell repertoires in COVID-19 (dated by TCRdb to 2020 to 2021). Some background on the complete study: The collaborator samples originated in the United States, Italy and Spain and spanned the acute and convalescent phases of COVID-19. The dataset comprised deeply sampled blood TCRbeta repertoires from subjects exposed to, actively infected with, or recovered from COVID-19. A de-identified subject ID, COVID-19 status, age in years and sex were almost always included in the sample metadata. Where HLA class I and class II types were available, the types were taken from metadata supplied by the sample provider, not from assay-based typing. The prospective study material was composed of cDNA or gDNA derived from T cells, B-cell-depleted T cells, or PBMCs. The samples were drawn from the first 160 participants of the ongoing ImmuneRACE study and from 1,254 subjects provided by 6 global collaborators. The repertoires were made available in a free public database intended to serve as a resource for research on the immune response to SARS-CoV-2.

A distance of 8 bases separates the germline ends of V and J, which lose 6 bases and 2 bases respectively. The CDR3 runs 12 amino acids, cysteine and phenylalanine included. Only the CDR3 DNA is retained, 36 bases long and in frame from the first base. CDR1 and CDR2 are read off the germline V gene (reference sequence) as MNHNY and SVGAGI. One collaborating source in Seattle enrolled patients while the patients were actively infected and followed the patients over time throughout the course of disease. The collaborating institutions used their own protocols to collect whole blood in K2EDTA tubes. For TCRbeta analysis, collaborators shipped samples in one of three forms: frozen whole blood, isolated PBMCs, or DNA extracted from either of those sample types. TCRbeta CDR3 regions were amplified from genomic DNA by means of the immunoSEQ Assay, a bias-controlled multiplex PCR. Per the authors' processing: The number of nucleated cells in each sample was estimated by amplification of reference gene primers within the assay. Sequence reads were collapsed and filtered to measure the absolute abundance of every unique TCRbeta CDR3 rearrangement. For each sample, productive Simpson clonality was calculated as the square root of Simpson's diversity index across productive rearrangements. The table was pulled from immuneACCESS by TCRdb, which kept in-frame rearrangements only. Such tables lose some clones; where checked, under half of the loss comes from unresolved V genes, and the rest has no known cause. The V and J calls and the clone size are those of that table, but D and trimming were determined from the DNA. Here the sample has hundreds of thousands of clones; more than 85% occur a single time. The top ten clones comprise 0.7% to 0.85% of the sample.

The investigation overall reported the following: The amount of clinical and demographic metadata varied by source and participant and was provided uncurated.

This receptor was obtained from a man between 60 and 75 years old with COVID-19, enrolled during active disease. This chain joins TRBV6-6 to TRBJ2-7, with the D gene call left open. The material sequenced was peripheral blood. The CDR3 reads CASSHTPYEQYF. The nucleotide sequence is given as TGTGCCAGCAGCCATACTCCCTACGAGCAGTACTTC.